This TCR beta chain derives from a study of T-cell memory formation after mild COVID-19. The V and J ends lost 5 bases and 3 bases respectively, with 14 bases between them. This CDR3 comprises 14 residues. In germline, CDR1 is MNHEY, CDR2 SVGAGI. Study findings and constraints: The finding that pre-infection memory included some responding clones suggested that cross-reactive memory joined.

TCRdb independently ran MiXCR on the 5' RACE reads; one entry per CDR3 protein. The sample lists 450,000 or so distinct CDR3 sequences; roughly 25% were seen once. On this clonotype itself: The antigen remains unidentified.

Sequenced input: PBMCs or a T cell subset sorted from them (not recorded which). The chain is built from TRBV6-5 and TRBJ2-7; D might be TRBD1 (6 bases). The sequence derives from an adult woman who had mild COVID-19 (a few samples of this study predate the infection). Cell type and time point are not known. The CDR3 is CASSRGSRGYEQYF. The DNA of the CDR3 is TGTGCCAGCAGTCGAGGGAGCAGGGGCTACGAGCAGTACTTC.